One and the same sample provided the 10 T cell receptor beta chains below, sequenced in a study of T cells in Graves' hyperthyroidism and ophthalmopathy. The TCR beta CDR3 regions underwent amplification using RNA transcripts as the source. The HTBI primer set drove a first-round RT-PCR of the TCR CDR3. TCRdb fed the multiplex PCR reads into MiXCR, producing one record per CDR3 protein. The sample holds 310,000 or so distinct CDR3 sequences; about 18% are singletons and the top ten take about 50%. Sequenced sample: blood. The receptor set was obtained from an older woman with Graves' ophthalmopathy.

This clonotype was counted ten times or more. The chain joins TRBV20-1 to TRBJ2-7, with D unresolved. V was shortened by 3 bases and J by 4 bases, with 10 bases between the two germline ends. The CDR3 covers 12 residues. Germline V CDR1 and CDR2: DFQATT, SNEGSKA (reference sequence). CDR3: CSARSIFYEQYF. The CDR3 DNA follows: TGCAGTGCTAGGTCAATTTTTTACGAGCAGTACTTC.

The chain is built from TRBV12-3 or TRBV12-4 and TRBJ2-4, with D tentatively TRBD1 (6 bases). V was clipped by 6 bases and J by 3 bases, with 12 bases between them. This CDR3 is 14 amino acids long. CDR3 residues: CASRGQQGKNIQYF. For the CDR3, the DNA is TGTGCCAGCAGGGGACAACAAGGCAAAAACATTCAGTACTTC.

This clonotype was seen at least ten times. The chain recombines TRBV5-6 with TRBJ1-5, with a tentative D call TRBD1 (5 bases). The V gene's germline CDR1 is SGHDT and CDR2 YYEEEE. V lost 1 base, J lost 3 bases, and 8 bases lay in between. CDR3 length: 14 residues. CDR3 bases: TGTGCCAGCAGCTTGAGGGGTGACAATCAGCCCCAGCATTTT. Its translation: CASSLRGDNQPQHF.

CDR3 in amino acids: CASSSLLSGGPLSSYNEQFF. The CDR3 DNA follows: TGTGCCAGCAGCTCACTCCTTAGCGGGGGGCCACTAAGCTCCTACAATGAGCAGTTCTTC. This chain uses TRBV3-1 with TRBJ2-1; 10 bases are a match to TRBD2. The germline gives CDR1 LGHDT, CDR2 YNNKEL (reference sequence). CDR3 length: 20 residues. Losses at the gene ends were 5 bases for V and 0 bases for J; bases not matched to a gene: 16.

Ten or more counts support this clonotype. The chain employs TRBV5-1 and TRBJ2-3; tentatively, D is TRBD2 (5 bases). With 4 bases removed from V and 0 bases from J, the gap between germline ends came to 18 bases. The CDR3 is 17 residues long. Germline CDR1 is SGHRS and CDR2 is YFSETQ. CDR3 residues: CASSPDFGRRSTDTQYF. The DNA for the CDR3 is TGCGCCAGCAGCCCGGACTTCGGACGGAGAAGCACAGATACGCAGTATTTT.

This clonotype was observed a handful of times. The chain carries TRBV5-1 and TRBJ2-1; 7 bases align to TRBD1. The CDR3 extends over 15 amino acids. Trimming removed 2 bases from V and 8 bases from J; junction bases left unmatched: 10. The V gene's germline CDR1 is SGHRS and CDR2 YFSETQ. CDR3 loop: CASSLQPQGTDEQFF. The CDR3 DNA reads TGCGCCAGCAGCTTACAACCACAGGGGACCGATGAGCAGTTCTTC.

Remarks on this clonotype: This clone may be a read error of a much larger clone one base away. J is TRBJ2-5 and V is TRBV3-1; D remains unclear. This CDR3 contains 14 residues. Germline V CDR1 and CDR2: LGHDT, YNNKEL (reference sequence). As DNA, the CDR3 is TGTGTCAGCAGCCAACTGGGAACACAAGAGACCCAGTACTTC. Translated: CVSSQLGTQETQYF.

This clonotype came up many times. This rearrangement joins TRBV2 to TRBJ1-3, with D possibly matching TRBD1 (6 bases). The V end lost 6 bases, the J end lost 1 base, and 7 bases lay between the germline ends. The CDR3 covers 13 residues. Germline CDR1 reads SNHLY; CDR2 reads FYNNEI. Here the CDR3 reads CASSRGSGNTIYF. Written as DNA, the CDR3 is TGTGCCAGCAGCAGGGGTTCTGGAAACACCATATATTTT. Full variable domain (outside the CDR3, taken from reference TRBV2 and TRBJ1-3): EPEVTQTPSHQVTQMGQEVILRCVPISNHLYFYWYRQILGQKVEFLVSFYNNEISEKSEIFDDQFSVERPDGSNFTLKIRSTKLEDSAMYFCASSRGSGNTIYFGEGSWLTVV.

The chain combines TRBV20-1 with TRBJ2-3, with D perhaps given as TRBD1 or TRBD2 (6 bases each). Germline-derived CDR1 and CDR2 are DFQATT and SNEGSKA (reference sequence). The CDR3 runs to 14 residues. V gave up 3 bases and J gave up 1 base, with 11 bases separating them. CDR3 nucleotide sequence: TGCAGTGCTAGGCCGGGGGCCGGCACAGATACGCAGTATTTT. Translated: CSARPGAGTDTQYF.

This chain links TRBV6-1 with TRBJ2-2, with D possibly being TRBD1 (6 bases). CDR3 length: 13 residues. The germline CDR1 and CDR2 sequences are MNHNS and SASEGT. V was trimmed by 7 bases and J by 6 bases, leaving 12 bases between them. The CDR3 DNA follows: TGTGCCAGCACCGCCCCAGGGGCCGGGGAGCTGTTTTTT. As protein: CASTAPGAGELFF.